This record looks at one T cell receptor beta chain sequence and its context. This entry comes from a study of T cell responses to AZD1222 COVID-19 vaccine. About the study: Whether given at about 4 or about 12 weeks, second doses were pooled.

The method was immunoSEQ multiplex PCR; TCRdb's version includes in-frame clones alone and lacks a portion of them. The table records 150,000 to 200,000 clones, about 90% of them present only once. CDR3 length: 17 residues. J lost 2 bases, V lost 0 bases, and 7 bases had no gene match. The germline V gene has CDR1 LGHNA and CDR2 YNFKEQ. Sample: peripheral blood, taken on day 0 of AZD1222 vaccination. The receptor was derived from an adult in good health. V usage is TRBV4-2 and J usage is TRBJ2-3; 8 bases are a match to TRBD2. For the CDR3, the DNA is TGTGCCAGCAGCCAAGATCCAGCGGGGGTATACACAGATACGCAGTATTTT. Amino acid sequence: CASSQDPAGVYTDTQYF.